This T cell receptor (beta chain) was recorded in a study of CDR3 diversity in severe acne. The CDR3 is made up of 11 amino acids. V was clipped by 6 bases and J by 13 bases; unmatched bases: 5. In this sample, this clonotype turned up once. TCRdb re-derived calls from the PCR reads in MiXCR, one entry per CDR3 protein. The sample yields approximately 84,000 distinct CDR3 sequences, under 60% seen once. The chain uses TRBV12-3 or TRBV12-4 and TRBJ1-4; 7 nucleotides agree with TRBD1. The clonotype was recovered from a male donor in good health, without acne. What was sequenced was blood. The CDR3 coding sequence is TGTGCCAGCAGGCCGGGACAGCTACTGTTTTTT. As protein: CASRPGQLLFF.